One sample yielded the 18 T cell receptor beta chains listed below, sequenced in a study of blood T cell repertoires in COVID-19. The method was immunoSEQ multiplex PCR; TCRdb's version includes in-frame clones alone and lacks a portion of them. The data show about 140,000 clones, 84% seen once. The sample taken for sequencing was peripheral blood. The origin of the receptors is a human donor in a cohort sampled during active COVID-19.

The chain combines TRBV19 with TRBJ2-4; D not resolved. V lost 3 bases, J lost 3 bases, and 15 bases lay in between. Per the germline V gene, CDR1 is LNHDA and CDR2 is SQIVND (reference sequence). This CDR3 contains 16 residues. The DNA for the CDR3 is TGTGCCAGTAGTATCCCCAACAGAATGGACAAAAACATTCAGTACTTC. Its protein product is CASSIPNRMDKNIQYF. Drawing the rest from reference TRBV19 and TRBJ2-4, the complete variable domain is DGGITQSPKYLFRKEGQNVTLSCEQNLNHDAMYWYRQDPGQGLRLIYYSQIVNDFQKGDIAEGYSVSREKKESFPLTVTSAQKNPTAFYLCASSIPNRMDKNIQYFGAGTRLSVL.

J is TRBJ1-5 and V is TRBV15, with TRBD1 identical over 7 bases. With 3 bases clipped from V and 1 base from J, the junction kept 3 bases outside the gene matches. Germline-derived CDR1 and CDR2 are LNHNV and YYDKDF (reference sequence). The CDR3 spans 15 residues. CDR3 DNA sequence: TGTGCCACCAGCAGGGAACAGGGGAGCAATCAGCCCCAGCATTTT. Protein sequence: CATSREQGSNQPQHF.

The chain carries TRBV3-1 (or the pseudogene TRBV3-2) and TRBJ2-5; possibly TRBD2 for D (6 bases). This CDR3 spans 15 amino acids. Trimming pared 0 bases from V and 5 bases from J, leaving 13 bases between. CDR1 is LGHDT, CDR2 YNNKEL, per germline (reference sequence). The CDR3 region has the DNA TGTGCCAGCAGCCAAGATCTTGGCGGGAAGGAGACCCAGTACTTC. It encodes CASSQDLGGKETQYF.

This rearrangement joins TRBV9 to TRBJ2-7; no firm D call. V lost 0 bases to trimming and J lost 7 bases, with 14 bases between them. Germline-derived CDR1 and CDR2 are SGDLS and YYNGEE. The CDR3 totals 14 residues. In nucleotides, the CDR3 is TGTGCCAGCAGCGTAGAACAGCTCCGTGGGGAGCAGTACTTC. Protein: CASSVEQLRGEQYF.

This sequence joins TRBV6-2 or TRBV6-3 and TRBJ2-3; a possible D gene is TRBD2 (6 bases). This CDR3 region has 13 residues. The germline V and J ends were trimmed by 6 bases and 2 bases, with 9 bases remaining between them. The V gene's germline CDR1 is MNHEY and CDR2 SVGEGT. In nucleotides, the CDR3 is TGTGCCAGCAGCGGAGGGGACACAGATACGCAGTATTTT. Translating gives CASSGGDTDTQYF.

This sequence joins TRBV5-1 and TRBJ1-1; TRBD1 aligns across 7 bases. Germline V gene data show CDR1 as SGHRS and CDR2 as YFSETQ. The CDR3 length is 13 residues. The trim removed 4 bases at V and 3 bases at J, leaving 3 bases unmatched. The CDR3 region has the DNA TGCGCCAGCAGCCAGGGGGGATACACTGAAGCTTTCTTT. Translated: CASSQGGYTEAFF.

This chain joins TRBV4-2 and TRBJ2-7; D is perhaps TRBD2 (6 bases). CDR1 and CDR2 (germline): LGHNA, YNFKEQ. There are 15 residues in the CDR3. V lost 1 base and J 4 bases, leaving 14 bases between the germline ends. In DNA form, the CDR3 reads TGTGCCAGCAGCCAAGCGAGGAGGGCCGGGTACGAGCAGTACTTC. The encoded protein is CASSQARRAGYEQYF.

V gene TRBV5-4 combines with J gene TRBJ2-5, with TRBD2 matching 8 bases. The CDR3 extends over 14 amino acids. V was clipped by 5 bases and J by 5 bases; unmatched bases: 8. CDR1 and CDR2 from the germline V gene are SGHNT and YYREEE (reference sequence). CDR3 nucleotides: TGTGCCAGCAGTTCGGGACTAGGGAGGGAGACCCAGTACTTC. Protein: CASSSGLGRETQYF.

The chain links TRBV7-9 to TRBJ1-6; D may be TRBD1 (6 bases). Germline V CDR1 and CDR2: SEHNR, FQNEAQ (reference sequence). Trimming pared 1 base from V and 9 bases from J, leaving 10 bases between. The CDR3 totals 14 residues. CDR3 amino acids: CASSLDGGSSPLHF. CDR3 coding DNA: TGTGCCAGCAGCTTAGATGGGGGCTCTTCACCCCTCCACTTT.

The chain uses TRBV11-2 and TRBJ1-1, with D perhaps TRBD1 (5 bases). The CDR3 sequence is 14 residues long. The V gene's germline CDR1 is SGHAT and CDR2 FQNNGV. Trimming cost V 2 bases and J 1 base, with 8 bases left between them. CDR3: CASSLRTPNTEAFF. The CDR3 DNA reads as TGTGCCAGCAGCTTAAGGACACCGAACACTGAAGCTTTCTTT.

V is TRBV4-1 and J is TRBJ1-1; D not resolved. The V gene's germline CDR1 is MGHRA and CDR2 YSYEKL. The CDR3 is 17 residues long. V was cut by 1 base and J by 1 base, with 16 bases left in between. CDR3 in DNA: TGCGCCAGCAGCCAAGTAAACGAGGGTTGGGAGAACACTGAAGCTTTCTTT. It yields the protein CASSQVNEGWENTEAFF.

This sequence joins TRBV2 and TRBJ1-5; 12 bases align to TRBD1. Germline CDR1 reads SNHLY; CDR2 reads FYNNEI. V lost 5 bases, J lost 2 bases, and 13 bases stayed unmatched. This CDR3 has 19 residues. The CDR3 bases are TGTGCCAGCAGTTCCCCCCCGGGACAGGGGGCGAGGGGCAATCAGCCCCAGCATTTT. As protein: CASSSPPGQGARGNQPQHF.

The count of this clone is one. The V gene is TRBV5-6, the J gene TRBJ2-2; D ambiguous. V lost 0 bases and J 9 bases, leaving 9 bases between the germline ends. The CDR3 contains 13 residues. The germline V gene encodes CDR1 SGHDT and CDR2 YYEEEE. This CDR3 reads CASSLAGLRELFF. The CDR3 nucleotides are TGTGCCAGCAGCTTGGCGGGTTTGCGGGAGCTGTTTTTT.

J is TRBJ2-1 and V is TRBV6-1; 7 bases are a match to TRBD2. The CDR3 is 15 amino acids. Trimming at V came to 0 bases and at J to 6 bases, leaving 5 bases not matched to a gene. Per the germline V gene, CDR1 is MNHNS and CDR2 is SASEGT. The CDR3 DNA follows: TGTGCCAGCAGTGAAGCGGGGGGGATTGCCAATGAGCAGTTCTTC. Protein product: CASSEAGGIANEQFF.

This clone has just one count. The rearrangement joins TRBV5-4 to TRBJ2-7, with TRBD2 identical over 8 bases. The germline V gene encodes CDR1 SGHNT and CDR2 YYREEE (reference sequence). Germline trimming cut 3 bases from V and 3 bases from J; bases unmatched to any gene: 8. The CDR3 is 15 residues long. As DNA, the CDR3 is TGTGCCAGCAGCTCCCCCCGGACTAGCCTCTACGAGCAGTACTTC. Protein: CASSSPRTSLYEQYF. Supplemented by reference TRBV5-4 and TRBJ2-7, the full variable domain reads ETGVTQSPTHLIKTRGQQVTLRCSSQSGHNTVSWYQQALGQGPQFIFQYYREEENGRGNFPPRFSGLQFPNYSSELNVNALELDDSALYLCASSSPRTSLYEQYFGPGTRLTVT.

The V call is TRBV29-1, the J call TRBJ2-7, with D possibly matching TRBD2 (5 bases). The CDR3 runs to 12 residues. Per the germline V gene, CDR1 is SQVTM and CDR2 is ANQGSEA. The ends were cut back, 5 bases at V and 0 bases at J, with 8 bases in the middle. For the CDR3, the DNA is TGCAGCGTTCTTCGGGACTCCTACGAGCAGTACTTC. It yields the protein CSVLRDSYEQYF.

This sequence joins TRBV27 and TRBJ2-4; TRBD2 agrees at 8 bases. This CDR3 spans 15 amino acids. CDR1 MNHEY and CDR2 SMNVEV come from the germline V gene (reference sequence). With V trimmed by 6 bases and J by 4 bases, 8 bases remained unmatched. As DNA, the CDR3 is TGTGCCAGCAGCGGTAGCGGGGTCTTTAAAAACATTCAGTACTTC. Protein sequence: CASSGSGVFKNIQYF.

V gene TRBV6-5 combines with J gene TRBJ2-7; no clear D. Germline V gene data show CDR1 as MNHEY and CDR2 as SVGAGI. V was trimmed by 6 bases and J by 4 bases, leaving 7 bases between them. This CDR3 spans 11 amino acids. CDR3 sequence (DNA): TGTGCCAGCAGAAACCGGTACGAGCAGTACTTC. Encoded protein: CASRNRYEQYF.